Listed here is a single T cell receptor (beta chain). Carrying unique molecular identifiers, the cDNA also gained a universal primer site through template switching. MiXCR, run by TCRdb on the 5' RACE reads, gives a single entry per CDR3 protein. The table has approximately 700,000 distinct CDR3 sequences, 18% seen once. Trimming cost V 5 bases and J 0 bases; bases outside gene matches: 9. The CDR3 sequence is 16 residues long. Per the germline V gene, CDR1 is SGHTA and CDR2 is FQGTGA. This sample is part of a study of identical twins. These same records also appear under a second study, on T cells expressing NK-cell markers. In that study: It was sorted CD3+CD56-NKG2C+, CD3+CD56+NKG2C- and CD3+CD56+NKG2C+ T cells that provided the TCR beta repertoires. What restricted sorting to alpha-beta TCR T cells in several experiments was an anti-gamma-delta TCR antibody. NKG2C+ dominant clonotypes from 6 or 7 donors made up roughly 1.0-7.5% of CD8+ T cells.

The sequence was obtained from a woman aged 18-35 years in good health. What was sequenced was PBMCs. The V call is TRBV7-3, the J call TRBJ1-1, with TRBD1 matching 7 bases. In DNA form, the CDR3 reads TGTGCCAGCAGCATGGGATCGACAGGGATGAACACTGAAGCTTTCTTT. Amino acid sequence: CASSMGSTGMNTEAFF.